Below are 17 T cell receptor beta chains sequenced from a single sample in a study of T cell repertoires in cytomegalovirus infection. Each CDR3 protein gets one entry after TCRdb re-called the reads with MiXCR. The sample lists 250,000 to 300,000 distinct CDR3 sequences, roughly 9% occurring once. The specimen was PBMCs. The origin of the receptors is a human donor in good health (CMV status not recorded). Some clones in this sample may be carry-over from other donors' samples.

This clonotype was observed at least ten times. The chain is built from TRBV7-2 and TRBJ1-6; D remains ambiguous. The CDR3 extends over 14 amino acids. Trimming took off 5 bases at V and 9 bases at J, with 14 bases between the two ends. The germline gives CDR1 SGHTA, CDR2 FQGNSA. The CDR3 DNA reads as TGTGCCAGCAGCACCAGGTCGGGAGGTTCACCCCTCCACTTT. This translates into CASSTRSGGSPLHF.

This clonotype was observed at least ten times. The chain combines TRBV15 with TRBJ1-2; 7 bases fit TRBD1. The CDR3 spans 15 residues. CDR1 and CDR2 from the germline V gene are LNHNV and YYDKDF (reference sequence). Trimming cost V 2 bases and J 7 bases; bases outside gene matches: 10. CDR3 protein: CATSRPSTGDRGYTF. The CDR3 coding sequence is TGTGCCACCAGCAGACCCTCTACAGGGGATCGTGGCTACACCTTC.

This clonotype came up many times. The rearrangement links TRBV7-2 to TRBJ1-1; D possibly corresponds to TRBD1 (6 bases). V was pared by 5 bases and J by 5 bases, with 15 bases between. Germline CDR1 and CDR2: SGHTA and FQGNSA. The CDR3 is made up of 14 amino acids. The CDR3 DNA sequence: TGTGCCAGCAGCCAAGGGGGGTTAAGGACTGAAGCTTTCTTT. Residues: CASSQGGLRTEAFF. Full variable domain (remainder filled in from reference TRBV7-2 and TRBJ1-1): GAGVSQSPSNKVTEKGKDVELRCDPISGHTALYWYRQSLGQGLEFLIYFQGNSAPDKSGLPSDRFSAERTGGSVSTLTIQRTQQEDSAVYLCASSQGGLRTEAFFGQGTRLTVV.

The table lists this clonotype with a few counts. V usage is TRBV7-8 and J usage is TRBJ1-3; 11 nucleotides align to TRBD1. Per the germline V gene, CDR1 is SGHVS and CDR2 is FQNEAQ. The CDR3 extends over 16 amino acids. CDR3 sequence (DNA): TGTGCGAGCGGACAGGGGGCTAATACCCCTGGAAACACCATATATTTT. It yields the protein CASGQGANTPGNTIYF.

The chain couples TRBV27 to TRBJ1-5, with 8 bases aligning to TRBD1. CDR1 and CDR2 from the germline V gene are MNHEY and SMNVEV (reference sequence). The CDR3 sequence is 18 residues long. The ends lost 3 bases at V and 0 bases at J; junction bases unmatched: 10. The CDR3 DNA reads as TGTGCCAGCAGTTTCCGGACAGGGCCCGGATATAGCAATCAGCCCCAGCATTTT. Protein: CASSFRTGPGYSNQPQHF.

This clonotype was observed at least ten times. The CDR3 sequence is CAISESAGQGAYSNQPQHF. The CDR3 DNA follows: TGTGCCATCAGTGAGTCTGCTGGACAGGGGGCCTATAGCAATCAGCCCCAGCATTTT. The genes are TRBV10-3 and TRBJ1-5, with 11 bases matching TRBD1. The germline gives CDR1 ENHRY, CDR2 SYGVKD. The J segment lost 0 bases and the V segment lost 0 bases, leaving 7 bases of the junction unmatched. CDR3 length: 19 amino acids.

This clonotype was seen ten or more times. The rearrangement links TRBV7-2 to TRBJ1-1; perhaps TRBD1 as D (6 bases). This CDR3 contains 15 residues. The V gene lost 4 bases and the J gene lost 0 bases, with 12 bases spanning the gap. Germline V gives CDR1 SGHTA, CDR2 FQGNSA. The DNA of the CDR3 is TGTGCCAGCAGCTCAAGTGGGGGCCTGAACACTGAAGCTTTCTTT. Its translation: CASSSSGGLNTEAFF.

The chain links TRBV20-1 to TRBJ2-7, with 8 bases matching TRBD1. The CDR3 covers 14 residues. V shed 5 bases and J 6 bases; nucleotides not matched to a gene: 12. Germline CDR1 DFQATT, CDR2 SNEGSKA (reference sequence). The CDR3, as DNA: TGCAGTGCTTCGGGACAGGCGAGGAGGACCGAGCAGTACTTC. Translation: CSASGQARRTEQYF.

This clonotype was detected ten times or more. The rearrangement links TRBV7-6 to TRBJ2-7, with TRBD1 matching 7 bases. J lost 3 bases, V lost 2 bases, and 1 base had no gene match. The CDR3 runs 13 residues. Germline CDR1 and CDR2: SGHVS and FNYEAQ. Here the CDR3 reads CASSLNRGYEQYF. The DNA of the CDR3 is TGTGCCAGCAGCTTAAACAGGGGCTACGAGCAGTACTTC.

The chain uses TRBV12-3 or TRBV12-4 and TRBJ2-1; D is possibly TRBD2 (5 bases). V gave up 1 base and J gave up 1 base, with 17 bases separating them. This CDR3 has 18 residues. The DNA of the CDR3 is TGTGCCAGCAGTTTAGGAGTCCTGCGAGCGGCATCCTACAATGAGCAGTTCTTC. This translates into CASSLGVLRAASYNEQFF.

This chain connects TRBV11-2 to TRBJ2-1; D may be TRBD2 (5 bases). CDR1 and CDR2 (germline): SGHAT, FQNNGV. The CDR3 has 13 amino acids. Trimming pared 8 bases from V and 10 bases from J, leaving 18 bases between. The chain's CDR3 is CASGGSGGGEQFF. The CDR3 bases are TGTGCCAGCGGTGGGAGCGGAGGCGGGGAGCAGTTCTTC.

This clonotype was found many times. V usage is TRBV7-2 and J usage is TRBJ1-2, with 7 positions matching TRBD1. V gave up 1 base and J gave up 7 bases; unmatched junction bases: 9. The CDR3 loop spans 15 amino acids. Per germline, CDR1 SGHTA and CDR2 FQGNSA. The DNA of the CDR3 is TGTGCCAGCAGCTTAGAGGCCAGGGGGACCTCTGGCTACACCTTC. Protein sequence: CASSLEARGTSGYTF.

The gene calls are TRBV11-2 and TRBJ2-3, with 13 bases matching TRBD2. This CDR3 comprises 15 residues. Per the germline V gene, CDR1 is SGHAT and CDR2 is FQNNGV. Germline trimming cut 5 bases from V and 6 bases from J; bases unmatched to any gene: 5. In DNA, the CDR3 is TGTGCCAGCAGCGCCACTAGCGGGAGGGTCGATACGCAGTATTTT. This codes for CASSATSGRVDTQYF. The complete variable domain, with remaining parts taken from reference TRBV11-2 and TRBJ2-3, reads EAGVAQSPRYKIIEKRQSVAFWCNPISGHATLYWYQQILGQGPKLLIQFQNNGVVDDSQLPKDRFSAERLKGVDSTLKIQPAKLEDSAVYLCASSATSGRVDTQYFGPGTRLTVL.

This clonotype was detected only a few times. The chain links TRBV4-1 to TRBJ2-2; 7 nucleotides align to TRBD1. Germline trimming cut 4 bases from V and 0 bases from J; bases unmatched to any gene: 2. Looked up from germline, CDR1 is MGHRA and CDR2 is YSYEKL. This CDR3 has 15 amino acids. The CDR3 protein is CASSPGQPNTGELFF. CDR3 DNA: TGCGCCAGCAGCCCGGGACAGCCGAACACCGGGGAGCTGTTTTTT.

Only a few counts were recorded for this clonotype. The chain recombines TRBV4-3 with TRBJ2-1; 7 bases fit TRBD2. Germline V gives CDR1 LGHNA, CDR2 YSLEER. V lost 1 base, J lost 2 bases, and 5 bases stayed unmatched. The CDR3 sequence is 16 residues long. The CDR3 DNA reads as TGCGCCAGCAGCCAAGGAAGCGGGGCCGCCTACAATGAGCAGTTCTTC. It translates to CASSQGSGAAYNEQFF.

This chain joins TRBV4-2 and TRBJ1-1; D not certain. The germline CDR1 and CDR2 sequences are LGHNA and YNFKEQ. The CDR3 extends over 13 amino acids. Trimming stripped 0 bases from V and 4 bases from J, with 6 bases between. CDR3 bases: TGTGCCAGCAGCCAAGAAGGATTCACTGAAGCTTTCTTT. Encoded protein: CASSQEGFTEAFF.

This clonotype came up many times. CDR3 in amino acids: CASSSRLAGGPLEQYF. The CDR3 DNA is TGTGCCAGCAGCTCAAGGCTAGCGGGGGGGCCTCTCGAGCAGTACTTC. The chain employs TRBV7-2 and TRBJ2-7, with 12 bases that match TRBD2. CDR1 SGHTA and CDR2 FQGNSA come from the germline V gene. This CDR3 spans 16 amino acids. V trimming: 4 bases; J trimming: 6 bases; junction bases outside the gene matches: 10.